Given below is one TCR beta chain in context. Its target is not known. This specimen belongs to a study of T cell responses to AZD1222 COVID-19 vaccine. The study's findings and limits: Rises in breadth and depth of Spike-specific TCRs came after two AZD1222 doses. Vaccine-related CD4 TCRs covered spike, predominating at 160-218 and 743-854. The donor group comprised mostly white British people and more females; the analysis possibly underestimated clonal diversity.

Profiled with immunoSEQ multiplex PCR; TCRdb holds only in-frame clones, not every one. The sample lists some 140,000 clones; about 82% were seen once. The sample consisted of peripheral blood, taken 28 days after the second dose of the MenACWY control vaccine. The receptor comes from an adult who received the MenACWY meningococcal vaccine as a control.

The CDR3 loop is CASSFSGSGGAFF. The CDR3 DNA follows: TGTGCCAGCAGTTTTTCAGGGTCGGGGGGAGCTTTCTTT. The chain couples TRBV27 to TRBJ1-1, with D possibly matching TRBD1 (5 bases). Germline V gives CDR1 MNHEY, CDR2 SMNVEV (reference sequence). This CDR3 is built from 13 residues. V was cut by 3 bases and J by 10 bases, with 15 bases left in between.